This entry describes one T cell receptor beta chain. The clone's antigen remains unknown. A junction boundary mismatches the germline segment, possibly from a read error. The data belong to a study of cytomegalovirus exposure and HLA in healthy donors (dated by TCRdb to 2015 to 2018). Study-wide context: An earlier analysis of around 600 of the donors reported about 250 Gb of sequence data and 100 million to 140 million unique TCR beta sequences from 150 million to 200 million T cells. An early release that covered fewer than 800 HLA-typed donors contained around 300 gigabases of sequencing data and about 84 million unique TCR sequences. Of the 350 to 400 genotyped donors, about 80% fell in the genetic ancestry cluster associated with self-reported Caucasian donors. The study aimed to test whether signatures of past pathogen exposure could be identified by cataloging public T cell receptors. The study used immunosequencing to profile the T cell repertoires of 666 subjects and linked those repertoires to cytomegalovirus serostatus. Besides the first cohort of roughly 660 subjects, a separate validation cohort made up of 120 or so different subjects was used. To predict cytomegalovirus infection status, the study brought together high-throughput TCR immunosequencing, statistical association of individual TCRs with disease status, and machine learning. In a later analysis, previously published TCR beta repertoires from several hundred donors were re-analyzed and high-resolution HLA genotyping was added so that TCR occurrence patterns could be studied. The later analysis used no new phenotypic data to find candidate immune exposures, relying instead on TCR beta sequences and their occurrence across donors. An earlier analysis of 500 to 650 of the donors applied high-throughput TCR beta sequencing to assess whether each TCR beta V gene segment acted as functional or pseudogenic. Donor age, sex, ethnicity and CMV serostatus were compiled alongside the repertoire data. Genome-wide SNP genotypes for about three fifths of the roughly 670 donors were used in a later genetic analysis, which treated that subset as a discovery cohort. All discovery cohort repertoires had been generated using a single sequencing platform. Both class I and class II loci were covered by HLA typing, at four-digit resolution. Typing coverage varied by locus: roughly 629-630 donors for A, B, C, DRB1 and DQB1; some 520 for DQA1; some 610 for DPA1; approximately 470 for DPB1. A handful of DR-DQ haplotypes were handled as single units for association and clustering because linkage in the cohort was strong. Among roughly 400 genotyped donors of the cohort, an average of roughly 240,000 unique TCR beta nucleotide sequences were sequenced per donor, roughly 20% of them non-productive.

From the germline V gene, CDR1 is SGHRS and CDR2 is YFSETQ. Including the terminal cysteine and phenylalanine, the CDR3 comprises 16 residues. Just CDR3 DNA is preserved here, 48 bases in frame from base 1. Library preparation employed the immunoSEQ multiplex PCR assay. A mixture of 60 forward primers for TCR Vbeta segments and 13 reverse primers for TCR Jbeta segments was used in the multiplex PCR. A multiplex PCR assay on genomic DNA amplified the CDR3 region of rearranged TCR beta genes. The Illumina HiSeq System was used to sequence the amplified TCR beta libraries as 87-base-pair reads. Per the authors' processing: A later analysis counted tens of millions of unique TCR beta chains across the 690 or so repertoires, and roughly 11 million of these chains were shared by at least two donors. To remove PCR and sequencing errors, raw reads were error-corrected and collapsed into unique sequences using a nearest-neighbor algorithm that merged closely related sequences. CDR3 sequences were aligned to IMGT reference sequences to assign V, D and J gene segments. For a sequence to be retained, a match of at least six nucleotides was required to both a V gene segment and a J gene segment. Rearrangements were called productive when the CDR3 lacked stop codons and stayed in frame with V and J; all others were non-productive. Following IMGT convention, CDR3 was defined as the stretch from the second conserved V-encoded cysteine up to the conserved J-encoded phenylalanine. The earlier analysis of about 570 of the donors excluded any sequence lacking an unambiguous match to a single V gene segment. An earlier analysis of approximately 590 of the donors called V segments functional above 56.7% productive rearrangements and segregating when the between-donor standard deviation exceeded 5%. A statistical classification framework was developed to diagnose cytomegalovirus status using the catalog of TCR beta chain sequences. In a later analysis, TCR nucleotide sequences were compared against IMGT/GENE-DB human TR gene sequences so that V and J genes could be assigned. In a later analysis, CDR3 sequences and most-parsimonious VDJ recombination scenarios were assigned using the TCRdist pipeline. In a later analysis, every TCR beta chain was defined by the combination of its CDR3 amino acid sequence and its V-gene family, and reads without a unique V-gene family were dropped. To address suspected cross-contamination and a sequencing artifact, a later analysis removed approximately 590 highly shared, low-generation-probability nucleotide sequences. A later analysis calculated a clonal expansion index for each public chain from normalized within-repertoire ranks of inferred template counts. In a later analysis, generation probabilities were computed with a VDJ recombination model fitted to out-of-frame rearrangements, and the resulting probabilities were checked against IGoR. In a later analysis, TCR-TCR, TCR-HLA and TCR-CMV co-occurrence was scored with hypergeometric tests, and a repertoire-size bias correction was applied to TCR pairs. A later analysis estimated false discovery rates by permuting HLA or CMV assignments 20 times. A later analysis grouped co-occurring TCRs with DBSCAN, adding TCRdist sequence similarity when clustering within HLA-allele-positive subsets. Repertoires with fewer than 30,000 or more than 120,000 public chains were left out of co-occurrence clustering, as were a handful of repertoires with anomalous nucleotide sharing. As stored in TCRdb, this immuneACCESS dataset retains in-frame rearrangements with V and J assigned. A fraction of the clones does not appear; measured against another copy, unresolved V genes explain less than half of the discrepancy, and the remainder lacks a known reason. V and J calls and clone size are copied from that table; D and trimming were computed from the DNA. Present in this sample are 85,000 to 100,000 clones, under 85% of which were seen just once. Together, the top ten hold under 8% of the sample.

The cohort comprised several hundred healthy bone marrow donors. Cohort members were all nominally healthy when sampled, although unrecorded immune exposures were likely present. The donor tested CMV seropositive, placing the donor among the approximately 290 seropositive members of the cohort. A peripheral blood sample was provided by each donor, and peripheral blood mononuclear cells were used for TCR beta sequencing. The Qiagen DNeasy Blood Extraction Kit was used to extract genomic DNA from the blood cell samples. Broader findings and caveats from the paper: Specific HLA alleles were associated with around 18,000 TCR beta sequences at a false discovery rate of 0.05 in a later analysis. A total of fewer than 200 TCR beta chains were listed by the study as associated with cytomegalovirus. The classifier was reported to diagnose cytomegalovirus status with high specificity and sensitivity in both the original and validation cohorts. Some IMGT-functional V segments, including TRBV6-2 and TRBV6-3, could not be told apart with the 87-base-pair reads, so those segments were excluded. Because counts were too low, seventeen rarely observed V segments, including chromosome 9 orphons, were excluded from the earlier analysis of around 640 of the donors. A cluster of highly shared sequence variants was judged likely to be a technical artifact of the sequencing pipeline. A later genetic analysis reported fewer N-insertions in productive TCRs among donors in an Asian-associated ancestry cluster than the roughly 640-donor mean. While some public TCRs were present in many individuals, most TCR sequences turned up only very rarely across donors. Compared with equally common non-associated chains, HLA-associated TCR beta chains in a later analysis were more clonally expanded and had lower generation probabilities. Most CMV-associated TCR beta chains appeared to be HLA-restricted in a later analysis, and the HLA associations seemed to be driven largely by CMV exposure. Linkage disequilibrium might explain the correlated functional status among segregating V segments, but an unknown experimental factor could not be excluded. A later analysis reported that several top co-occurrence clusters appeared linked to parvovirus B19, influenza, CMV and Epstein-Barr virus. A further reported finding was that TCR beta sequences accurately predicted the HLA-A and HLA-B alleles for most subjects in the first cohort. The authors suggested that the approach could potentially be generalized to other disease states and immunological phenotypes. A later genetic analysis associated a missense DCLRE1C variant with V-gene and J-gene trimming of TCR beta chains, and an independent cohort replicated the association. Because HLA typing was missing for some donors at each locus, association tests included only the typed subset. Sequencing depth was assumed to be roughly uniform across donors in the presence/absence analyses, though that assumption may not hold. An earlier analysis of around 600 of the donors showed that most TCR beta V segments appeared in productive rearrangements either about 87% or about 30% of the time, which broadly matched IMGT annotations. Strong co-occurrence of HLA alleles, especially DR and DQ, made assigning TCR associations to individual alleles difficult. This cohort had only TCR beta chains sequenced, and the lack of alpha or paired-chain data limited which features could be detected. In a later analysis, the rate of TCR association differed among HLA loci, with DRB1 alleles having the most associated TCRs and HLA-C alleles having the fewest. A few of the identified cytomegalovirus-associated TCR beta chains were confirmed in vitro to be specific for cytomegalovirus antigens. For the cohort, immune exposure information was limited to CMV serostatus.

Recombination joined TRBV5-1 with TRBJ2-4, with TRBD1 perhaps the D gene, on 6 matching bases. The specimen sequenced was PBMCs. The receptor's source is a man between 50 and 59 years old in good health and CMV-seropositive. Here the CDR3 is given as CASSRGTYQAKNIQHF. The DNA sequence is given as TGCGCCAGCAGCCGAGGGACATATCAAGCCAAAAACATTCAGCACTTC.